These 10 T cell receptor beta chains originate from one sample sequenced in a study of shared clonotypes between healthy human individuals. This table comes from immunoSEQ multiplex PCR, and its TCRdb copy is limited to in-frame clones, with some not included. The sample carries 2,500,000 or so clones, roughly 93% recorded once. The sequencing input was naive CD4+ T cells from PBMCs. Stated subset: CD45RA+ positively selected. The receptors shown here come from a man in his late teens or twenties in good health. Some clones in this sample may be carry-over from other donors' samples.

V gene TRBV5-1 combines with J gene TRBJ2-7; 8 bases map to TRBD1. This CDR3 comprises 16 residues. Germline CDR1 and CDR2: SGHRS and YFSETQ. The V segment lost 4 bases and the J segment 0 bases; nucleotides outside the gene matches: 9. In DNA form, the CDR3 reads TGCGCCAGCAGCCCAACCTTCCAGGGGGCCTCCTACGAGCAGTACTTC. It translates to CASSPTFQGASYEQYF.

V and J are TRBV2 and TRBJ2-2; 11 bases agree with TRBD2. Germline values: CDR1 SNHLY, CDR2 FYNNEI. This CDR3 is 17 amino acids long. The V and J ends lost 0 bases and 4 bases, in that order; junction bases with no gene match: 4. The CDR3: CASSEAGLAGGTGELFF. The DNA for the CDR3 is TGTGCCAGCAGTGAAGCAGGCCTAGCGGGAGGCACCGGGGAGCTGTTTTTT. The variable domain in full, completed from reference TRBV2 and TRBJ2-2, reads EPEVTQTPSHQVTQMGQEVILRCVPISNHLYFYWYRQILGQKVEFLVSFYNNEISEKSEIFDDQFSVERPDGSNFTLKIRSTKLEDSAMYFCASSEAGLAGGTGELFFGEGSRLTVL.

The CDR3 here is CASSYWGRGITEAFF. CDR3 nucleotides: TGTGCCAGCAGTTATTGGGGCCGGGGGATCACTGAAGCTTTCTTT. The chain combines TRBV6-5 with TRBJ1-1; possibly TRBD1 for D (5 bases). Germline V gene lookup returns CDR1 MNHEY and CDR2 SVGAGI. The CDR3 is 15 amino acids. V was pared by 3 bases and J by 4 bases, with 15 bases between.

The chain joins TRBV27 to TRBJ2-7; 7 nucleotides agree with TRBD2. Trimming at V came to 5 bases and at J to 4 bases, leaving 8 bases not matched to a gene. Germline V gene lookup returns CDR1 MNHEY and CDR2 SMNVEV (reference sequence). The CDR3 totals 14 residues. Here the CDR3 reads CASSHLDSGYEQYF. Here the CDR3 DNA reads TGTGCCAGCAGTCATCTTGATAGCGGGTACGAGCAGTACTTC.

The CDR3 here is CASSQDRDRGLYTEAFF. In nucleotides, the CDR3 is TGCGCCAGCAGCCAAGATAGGGACAGGGGGCTGTATACTGAAGCTTTCTTT. This chain connects TRBV4-1 to TRBJ1-1; 12 bases match TRBD1. V was clipped by 0 bases and J by 5 bases; unmatched bases: 7. This CDR3 has 17 residues. In germline, CDR1 is MGHRA, CDR2 YSYEKL.

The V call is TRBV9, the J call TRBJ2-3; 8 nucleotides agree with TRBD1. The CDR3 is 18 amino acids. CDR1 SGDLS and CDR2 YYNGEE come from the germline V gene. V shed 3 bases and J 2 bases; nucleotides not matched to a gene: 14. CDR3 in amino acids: CASSDAPGTGLYTDTQYF. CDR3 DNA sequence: TGTGCCAGCAGCGATGCCCCTGGGACAGGACTCTACACAGATACGCAGTATTTT.

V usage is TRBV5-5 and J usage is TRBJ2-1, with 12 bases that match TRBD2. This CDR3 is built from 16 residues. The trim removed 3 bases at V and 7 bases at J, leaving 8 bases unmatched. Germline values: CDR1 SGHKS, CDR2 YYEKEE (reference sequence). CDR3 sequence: CASSSLLAGGGNEQFF. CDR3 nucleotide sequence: TGTGCCAGCAGCTCGTTACTAGCGGGGGGAGGAAATGAGCAGTTCTTC.

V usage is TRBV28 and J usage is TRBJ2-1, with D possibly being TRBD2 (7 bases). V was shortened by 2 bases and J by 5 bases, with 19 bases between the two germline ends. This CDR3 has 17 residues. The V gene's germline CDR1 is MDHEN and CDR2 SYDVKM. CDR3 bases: TGTGCCAGCAGTTTAGCACCCCTTCGGGGGGCGAACAATGAGCAGTTCTTC. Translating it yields CASSLAPLRGANNEQFF.

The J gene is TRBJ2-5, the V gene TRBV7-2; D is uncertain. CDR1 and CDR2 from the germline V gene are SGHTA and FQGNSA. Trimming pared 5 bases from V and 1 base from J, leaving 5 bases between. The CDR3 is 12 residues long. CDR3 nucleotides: TGTGCCAGCAGCCGCACCCAAGAGACCCAGTACTTC. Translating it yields CASSRTQETQYF.

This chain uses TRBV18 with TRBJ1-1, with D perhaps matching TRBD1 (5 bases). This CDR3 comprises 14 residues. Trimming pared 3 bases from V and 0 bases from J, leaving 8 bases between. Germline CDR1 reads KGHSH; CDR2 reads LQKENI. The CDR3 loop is CASSPTDMNTEAFF. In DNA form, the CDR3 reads TGTGCCAGCTCACCGACAGACATGAACACTGAAGCTTTCTTT.